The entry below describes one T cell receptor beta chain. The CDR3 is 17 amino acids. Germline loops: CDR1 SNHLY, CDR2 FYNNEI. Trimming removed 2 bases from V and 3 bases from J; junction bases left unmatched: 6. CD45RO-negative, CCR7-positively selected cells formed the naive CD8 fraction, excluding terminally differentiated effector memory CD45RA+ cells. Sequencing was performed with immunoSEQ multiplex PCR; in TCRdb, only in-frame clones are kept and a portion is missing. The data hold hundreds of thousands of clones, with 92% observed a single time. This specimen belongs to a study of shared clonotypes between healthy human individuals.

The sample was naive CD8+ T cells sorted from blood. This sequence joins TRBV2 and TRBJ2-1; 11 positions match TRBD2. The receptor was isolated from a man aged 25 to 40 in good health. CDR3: CASSEYPGTSGYNEQFF. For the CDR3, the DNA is TGTGCCAGCAGTGAATACCCCGGGACTAGCGGCTACAATGAGCAGTTCTTC.